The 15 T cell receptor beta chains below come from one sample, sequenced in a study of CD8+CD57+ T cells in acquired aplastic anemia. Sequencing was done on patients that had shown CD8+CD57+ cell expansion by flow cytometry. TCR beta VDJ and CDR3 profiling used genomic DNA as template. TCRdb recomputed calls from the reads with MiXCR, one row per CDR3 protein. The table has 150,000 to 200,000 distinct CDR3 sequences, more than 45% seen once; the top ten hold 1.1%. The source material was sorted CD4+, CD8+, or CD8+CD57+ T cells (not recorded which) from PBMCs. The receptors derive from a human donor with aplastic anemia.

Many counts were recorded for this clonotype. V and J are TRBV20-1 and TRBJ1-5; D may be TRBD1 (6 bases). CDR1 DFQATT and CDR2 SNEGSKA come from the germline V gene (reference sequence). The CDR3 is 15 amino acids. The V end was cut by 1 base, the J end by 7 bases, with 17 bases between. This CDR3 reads CSARGSFGGDQPQHF. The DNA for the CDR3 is TGCAGTGCTAGAGGATCGTTTGGGGGCGACCAGCCCCAGCATTTT.

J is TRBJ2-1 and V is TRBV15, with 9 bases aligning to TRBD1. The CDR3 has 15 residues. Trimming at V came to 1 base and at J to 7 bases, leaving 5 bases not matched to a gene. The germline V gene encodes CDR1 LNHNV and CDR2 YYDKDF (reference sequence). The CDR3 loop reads CATSRVGTGNNEQFF. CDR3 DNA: TGTGCCACCAGCAGAGTAGGGACAGGGAATAATGAGCAGTTCTTC.

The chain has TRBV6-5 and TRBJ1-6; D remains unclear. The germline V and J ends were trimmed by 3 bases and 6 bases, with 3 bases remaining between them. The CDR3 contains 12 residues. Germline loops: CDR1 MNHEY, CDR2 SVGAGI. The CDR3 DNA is TGTGCCAGCAGTTATCGTAATTCACCCCTCCACTTT. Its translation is CASSYRNSPLHF.

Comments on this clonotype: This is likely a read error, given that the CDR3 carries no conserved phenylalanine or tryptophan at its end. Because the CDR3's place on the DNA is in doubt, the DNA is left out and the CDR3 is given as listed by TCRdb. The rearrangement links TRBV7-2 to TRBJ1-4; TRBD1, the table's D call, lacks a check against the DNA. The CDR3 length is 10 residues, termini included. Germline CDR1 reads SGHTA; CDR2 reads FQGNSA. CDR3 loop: CASSRTGTGA.

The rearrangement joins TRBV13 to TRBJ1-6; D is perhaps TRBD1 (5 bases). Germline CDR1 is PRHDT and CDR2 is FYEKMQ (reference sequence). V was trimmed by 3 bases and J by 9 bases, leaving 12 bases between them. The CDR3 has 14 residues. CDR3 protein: CASSFGTSLSPLHF. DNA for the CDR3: TGTGCCAGCAGCTTTGGGACCTCTCTTTCACCCCTCCACTTT.

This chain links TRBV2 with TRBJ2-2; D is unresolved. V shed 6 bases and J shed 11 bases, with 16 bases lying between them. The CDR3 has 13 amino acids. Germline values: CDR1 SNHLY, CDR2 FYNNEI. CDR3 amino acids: CASRLDILRELFF. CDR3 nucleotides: TGTGCCAGCAGGCTAGACATTCTCAGAGAGCTGTTTTTT.

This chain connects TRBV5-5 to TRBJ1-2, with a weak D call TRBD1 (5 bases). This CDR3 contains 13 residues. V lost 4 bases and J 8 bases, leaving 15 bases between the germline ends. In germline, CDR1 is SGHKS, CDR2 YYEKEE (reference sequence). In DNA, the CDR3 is TGTGCCAGCAGCCCCCCGGGACTACTAGGCTACACCTTC. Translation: CASSPPGLLGYTF. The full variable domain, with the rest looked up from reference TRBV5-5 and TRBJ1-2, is DAGVTQSPTHLIKTRGQQVTLRCSPISGHKSVSWYQQVLGQGPQFIFQYYEKEERGRGNFPDRFSARQFPNYSSELNVNALLLGDSALYLCASSPPGLLGYTFGSGTRLTVV.

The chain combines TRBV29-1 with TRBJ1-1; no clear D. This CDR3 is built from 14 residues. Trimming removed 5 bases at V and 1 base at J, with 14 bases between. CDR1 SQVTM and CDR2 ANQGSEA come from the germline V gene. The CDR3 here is CSVLVGSSNTEAFF. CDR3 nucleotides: TGCAGCGTTCTAGTCGGATCATCGAACACTGAAGCTTTCTTT.

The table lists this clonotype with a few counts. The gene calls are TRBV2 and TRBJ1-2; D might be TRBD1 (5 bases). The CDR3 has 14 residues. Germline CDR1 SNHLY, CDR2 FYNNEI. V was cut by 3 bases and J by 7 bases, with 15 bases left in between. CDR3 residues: CASSDRGRVAGYTF. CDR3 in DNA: TGTGCCAGCAGTGATCGGGGCAGGGTAGCTGGCTACACCTTC.

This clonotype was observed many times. This chain's CDR3 is CASSLKNIQYF. Written as DNA, the CDR3 is TGCGCCAGCAGCCTAAAAAACATTCAGTACTTC. The chain uses TRBV5-1 and TRBJ2-4; no clear D. CDR1 and CDR2 (germline): SGHRS, YFSETQ. The V gene lost 4 bases and the J gene lost 4 bases, with 3 bases spanning the gap. The CDR3 spans 11 residues.

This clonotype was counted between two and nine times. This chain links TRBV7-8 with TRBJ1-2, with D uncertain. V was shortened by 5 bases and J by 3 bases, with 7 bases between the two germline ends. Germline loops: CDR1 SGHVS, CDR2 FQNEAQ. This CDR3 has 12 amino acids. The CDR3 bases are TGTGCCAGCAGCGGTGGGGACTATGGCTACACCTTC. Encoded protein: CASSGGDYGYTF.

In DNA form, the CDR3 reads TGTGCCAGCAGTGTCAGGGTGTCAGGGGAAGCTTTCTTT. Translating gives CASSVRVSGEAFF. The chain combines TRBV2 with TRBJ1-1, with D tentatively TRBD1 (5 bases). In germline, CDR1 is SNHLY, CDR2 FYNNEI. V was trimmed by 4 bases and J by 8 bases, leaving 14 bases between them. This CDR3 is built from 13 residues.

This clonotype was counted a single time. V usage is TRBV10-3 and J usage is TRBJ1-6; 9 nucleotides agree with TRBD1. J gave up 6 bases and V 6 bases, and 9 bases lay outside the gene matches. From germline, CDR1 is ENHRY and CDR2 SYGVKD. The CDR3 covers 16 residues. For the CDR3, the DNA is TGTGCCATCAGCCAACTTGGGACAGGGCGTAATTCACCCCTCCACTTT. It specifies CAISQLGTGRNSPLHF.

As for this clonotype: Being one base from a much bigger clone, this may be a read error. CDR3 amino acids: CASSYLANYGYTF. In DNA form, the CDR3 reads TGTGCCAGCAGTTACTTAGCTAACTATGGCTACACCTTC. The chain links TRBV6-4 to TRBJ1-2; D unclear. CDR1 is MRHNA and CDR2 is SNTAGT in the germline V gene. This CDR3 comprises 13 residues. Trimming removed 5 bases at V and 0 bases at J, with 7 bases between.

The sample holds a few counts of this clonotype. This CDR3 reads CASSLSGGTGELFF. The CDR3 DNA reads TGTGCCAGCAGTTTGTCCGGTGGCACCGGGGAGCTGTTTTTT. The chain uses TRBV27 and TRBJ2-2, with D hard to call. Germline assignment: CDR1 MNHEY and CDR2 SMNVEV (reference sequence). The CDR3 contains 14 residues. Trimming stripped 3 bases from V and 4 bases from J, with 9 bases between.